This TCR beta chain was captured by sequencing in a study of CD8+ T cells in alopecia areata. Study-level information: Tofacitinib was taken orally by treated patients, and the dose was 5 to 10 mg twice daily. Tofacitinib dosing lasted 6 to 18 months, which was then followed by 6 months off drug. Points from the study as a whole: Scalp samples also contribute reads from the resident alphabeta T cells found in normal skin.

Concerning this clone: The antigen remains undetermined.

Punch biopsies of lesional scalp, plus peripheral blood, were taken from alopecia areata patients. Germline V CDR1 and CDR2: SQVTM, ANQGSEA. CDR3 length equals 15 residues. The V gene lost 0 bases and the J gene lost 0 bases, with 9 bases spanning the gap. Following extraction, RNA underwent reverse transcription to cDNA, which served as the sequencing template. The method was immunoSEQ multiplex PCR; TCRdb's version includes in-frame clones alone and lacks a portion of them. This sample yields 90,000 to 150,000 clones, of which 35% to 40% are seen a single time; about 3.1% belongs to the top ten. This clonotype was sampled from a human donor with alopecia areata. The gene calls are TRBV29-1 and TRBJ1-3, with D hard to call. Source material: CD4+ T cells sorted from blood. Here the CDR3 reads CSVEDGRSSGNTIYF. The CDR3 bases are TGCAGCGTTGAAGATGGACGGTCCTCTGGAAACACCATATATTTT. The full variable domain, with the rest looked up from reference TRBV29-1 and TRBJ1-3, is SAVISQKPSRDICQRGTSLTIQCQVDSQVTMMFWYRQQPGQSLTLIATANQGSEATYESGFVIDKFPISRPNLTFSTLTVSNMSPEDSSIYLCSVEDGRSSGNTIYFGEGSWLTVV.